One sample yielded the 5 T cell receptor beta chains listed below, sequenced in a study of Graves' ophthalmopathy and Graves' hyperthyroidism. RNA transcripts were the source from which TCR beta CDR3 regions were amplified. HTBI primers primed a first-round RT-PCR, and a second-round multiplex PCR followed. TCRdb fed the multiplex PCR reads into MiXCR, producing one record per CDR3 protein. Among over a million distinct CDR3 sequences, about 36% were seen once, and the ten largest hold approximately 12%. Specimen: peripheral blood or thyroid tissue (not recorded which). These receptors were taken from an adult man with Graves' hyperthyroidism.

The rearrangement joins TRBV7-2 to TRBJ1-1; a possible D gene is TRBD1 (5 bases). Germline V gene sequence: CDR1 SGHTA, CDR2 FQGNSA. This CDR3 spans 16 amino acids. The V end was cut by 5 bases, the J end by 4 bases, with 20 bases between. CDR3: CASSPEFGAGGTEAFF. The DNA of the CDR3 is TGTGCCAGCAGCCCAGAGTTCGGGGCTGGGGGCACTGAAGCTTTCTTT.

CDR3 bases: TGCGCCAGCAGGCAAACAGGCTACAACACCGGGGAGCTGTTTTTT. This codes for CASRQTGYNTGELFF. The chain couples TRBV4-3 to TRBJ2-2, with a possible D match to TRBD1 (5 bases). Germline lookup yields CDR1 LGHNA and CDR2 YSLEER. V was trimmed by 6 bases and J by 2 bases, leaving 13 bases between them. The CDR3 is 15 amino acids.

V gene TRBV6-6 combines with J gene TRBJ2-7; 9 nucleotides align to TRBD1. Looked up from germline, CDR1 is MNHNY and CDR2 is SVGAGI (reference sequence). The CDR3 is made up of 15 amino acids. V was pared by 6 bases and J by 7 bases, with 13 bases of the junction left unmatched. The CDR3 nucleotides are TGTGCCAGCAGCCCCCATGACAGGGGGTCCTGGGAGCAGTACTTC. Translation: CASSPHDRGSWEQYF.

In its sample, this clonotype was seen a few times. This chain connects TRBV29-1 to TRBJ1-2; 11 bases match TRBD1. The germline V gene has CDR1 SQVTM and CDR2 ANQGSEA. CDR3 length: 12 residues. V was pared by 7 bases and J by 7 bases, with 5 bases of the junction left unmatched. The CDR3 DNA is TGCAGCGCCGGACAGGGGGCCGGTGGCTACACCTTC. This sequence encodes CSAGQGAGGYTF. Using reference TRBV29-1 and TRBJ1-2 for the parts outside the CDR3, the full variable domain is SAVISQKPSRDICQRGTSLTIQCQVDSQVTMMFWYRQQPGQSLTLIATANQGSEATYESGFVIDKFPISRPNLTFSTLTVSNMSPEDSSIYLCSAGQGAGGYTFGSGTRLTVV.

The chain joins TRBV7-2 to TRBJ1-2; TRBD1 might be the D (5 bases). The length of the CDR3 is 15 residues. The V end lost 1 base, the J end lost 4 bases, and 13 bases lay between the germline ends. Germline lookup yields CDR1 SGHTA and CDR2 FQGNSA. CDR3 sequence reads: CASSLGGGLGYGYTF. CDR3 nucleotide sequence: TGTGCCAGCAGCTTAGGCGGGGGGTTGGGCTATGGCTACACCTTC.